This TCR beta chain was documented in a study of OX40 agonist ivuxolimab in advanced cancers. CDR1 is SGHNT and CDR2 is YYREEE in the germline V gene (reference sequence). V lost 0 bases, J lost 7 bases, and 19 bases lay in between. The CDR3 has 16 residues. Using immunoSEQ multiplex PCR, the repertoire was profiled, and TCRdb retains in-frame clones only, with some absent. The sample records more than 90,000 clones, around 80% being singletons. This clonotype was obtained from an adult with an advanced solid tumor such as melanoma, head and neck, liver or kidney cancer. V is TRBV5-4 and J is TRBJ1-2; the D gene is possibly TRBD1 (5 bases). Sequencing used CD4+ or CD8+ T cells sorted from blood, obtained in a trial of the OX40 agonist ivuxolimab. The CDR3 coding sequence is TGTGCCAGCAGCTTGGTGACTCGACGGCAGGGAGGTGGCTACACCTTC. Protein: CASSLVTRRQGGGYTF.